A selection of T cell receptor beta chains follows, all from one sample in a study of shared clonotypes between healthy human individuals. The method was immunoSEQ multiplex PCR; TCRdb's version includes in-frame clones alone and lacks a portion of them. This table holds 850,000 to 1,100,000 clones, 70% to 85% found once. The sequencing sample was made of memory CD4+ T cells from PBMCs. The receptor set was obtained from a man aged 18 to 30 in good health. Some clones in this sample may be carry-over from other donors' samples. The CDR3 runs from the conserved cysteine through the conserved F or W. A D gene is named only where the DNA matches it firmly. Expanded clones get a size class; other rows say once, few or many, or leave the size out.

abundance: -
d_gene: -
v_gene: TRBV5-8
j_gene: TRBJ1-3
CDR3aa: CASSLEGVGNTIYF
CDR3nt: TGTGCCAGCAGCTTGGAAGGGGTTGGGAACACCATATATTTT

abundance: -
d_gene: -
v_gene: TRBV14
j_gene: TRBJ2-1
CDR3aa: CASSQVLARYNEQFF
CDR3nt: TGTGCCAGCAGCCAAGTCCTAGCGCGGTACAATGAGCAGTTCTTC

abundance: -
d_gene: -
v_gene: TRBV11-2
j_gene: TRBJ1-3
CDR3aa: CASSPFSRARGNTIYF
CDR3nt: TGTGCCAGCAGCCCTTTCAGTAGGGCGAGGGGAAACACCATATATTTT

abundance: -
d_gene: TRBD1
v_gene: TRBV4-2
j_gene: TRBJ1-2
CDR3aa: CASSQSGTANYGYTF
CDR3nt: TGTGCCAGCAGCCAATCCGGGACAGCTAACTATGGCTACACCTTC

abundance: -
d_gene: -
v_gene: TRBV18
j_gene: TRBJ2-6
CDR3aa: CASSPRNSGANVLTF
CDR3nt: TGTGCCAGCTCACCCAGAAACTCTGGGGCCAACGTCCTGACTTTC

abundance: -
d_gene: TRBD1
v_gene: TRBV28
j_gene: TRBJ2-7
CDR3aa: CASSLRTGSTTAREQYF
CDR3nt: TGTGCCAGCAGTTTAAGGACAGGGTCTACGACCGCAAGGGAGCAGTACTTC

abundance: -
d_gene: -
v_gene: TRBV9
j_gene: TRBJ2-1
CDR3aa: CASSVGVVSYNEQFF
CDR3nt: TGTGCCAGCAGCGTAGGTGTGGTCTCCTACAATGAGCAGTTCTTC

abundance: -
d_gene: TRBD2
v_gene: TRBV28
j_gene: TRBJ2-1
CDR3aa: CASSLLGRISGRINEQFF
CDR3nt: TGTGCCAGCAGTTTATTGGGACGTATAAGCGGGAGGATCAATGAGCAGTTCTTC

abundance: -
d_gene: -
v_gene: TRBV4-3
j_gene: TRBJ1-1
CDR3aa: CASSQGGSARAEAFF
CDR3nt: TGCGCCAGCAGCCAAGGGGGCAGCGCACGGGCTGAAGCTTTCTTT

abundance: few
d_gene: -
v_gene: TRBV5-8
j_gene: TRBJ1-3
CDR3aa: CASSLRRAGVKSSGNTIYF
CDR3nt: TGTGCCAGCAGCTTGCGGCGGGCAGGGGTCAAGAGCTCTGGAAACACCATATATTTT

abundance: -
d_gene: -
v_gene: TRBV30
j_gene: TRBJ2-1
CDR3aa: CAWSLGLYNEQFF
CDR3nt: TGTGCCTGGAGTTTAGGACTGTACAATGAGCAGTTCTTC

abundance: -
d_gene: -
v_gene: TRBV5-4
j_gene: TRBJ1-1
CDR3aa: CASSFDTNTEAFF
CDR3nt: TGTGCCAGCAGCTTCGACACGAACACTGAAGCTTTCTTT

abundance: -
d_gene: TRBD1
v_gene: TRBV15
j_gene: TRBJ1-2
CDR3aa: CATGAGGVGGGYTF
CDR3nt: TGTGCCACCGGGGCAGGGGGCGTAGGTGGCGGCTACACCTTC

abundance: -
d_gene: -
v_gene: TRBV5-1
j_gene: TRBJ2-5
CDR3aa: CASSLEEIETQYF
CDR3nt: TGCGCCAGCAGCTTGGAGGAGATTGAGACCCAGTACTTC

abundance: -
d_gene: TRBD1
v_gene: TRBV7-2
j_gene: TRBJ1-1
CDR3aa: CASSSQGVGTEAFF
CDR3nt: TGTGCCAGCAGCTCACAGGGGGTTGGCACTGAAGCTTTCTTT

abundance: -
d_gene: TRBD2
v_gene: TRBV25-1
j_gene: TRBJ2-1
CDR3aa: CASSPTSLYNEQFF
CDR3nt: TGTGCCAGCAGTCCGACTAGCCTGTACAATGAGCAGTTCTTC

abundance: -
d_gene: -
v_gene: TRBV5-6
j_gene: TRBJ1-2
CDR3aa: CASSLESGQGYTF
CDR3nt: TGTGCCAGCAGCTTGGAAAGTGGGCAAGGCTACACCTTC

abundance: -
d_gene: -
v_gene: TRBV6-1
j_gene: TRBJ1-4
CDR3aa: CASSERPQAHATNEKLFF
CDR3nt: TGTGCCAGCAGTGAAAGGCCCCAGGCGCACGCAACTAATGAAAAACTGTTTTTT

abundance: many
d_gene: -
v_gene: TRBV7-2
j_gene: TRBJ2-2
CDR3aa: CASKTVAATNTGELFF
CDR3nt: TGTGCCAGCAAAACGGTGGCGGCCACGAACACCGGGGAGCTGTTTTTT

abundance: -
d_gene: -
v_gene: TRBV10-3
j_gene: TRBJ2-2
CDR3aa: CAIRGLVGGTGELFF
CDR3nt: TGTGCCATCAGGGGACTTGTGGGGGGAACCGGGGAGCTGTTTTTT

abundance: once
d_gene: -
v_gene: TRBV11-2
j_gene: TRBJ2-3
CDR3aa: CASSTLDFLDTQYF
CDR3nt: TGTGCCAGCAGCACATTAGATTTTCTCGATACGCAGTATTTT

abundance: -
d_gene: TRBD1
v_gene: TRBV5-1
j_gene: TRBJ2-3
CDR3aa: CASRRTGGVEDTQYF
CDR3nt: TGCGCCAGCAGAAGGACAGGGGGCGTTGAAGATACGCAGTATTTT

abundance: -
d_gene: -
v_gene: TRBV27
j_gene: TRBJ2-5
CDR3aa: CASSPRQALGTQYF
CDR3nt: TGTGCCAGCAGTCCGCGACAGGCCCTAGGGACCCAGTACTTC

abundance: -
d_gene: TRBD2
v_gene: TRBV5-4
j_gene: TRBJ2-1
CDR3aa: CASSYRTSGRGEQFF
CDR3nt: TGTGCCAGCAGCTATCGGACTAGCGGGAGGGGTGAGCAGTTCTTC

abundance: -
d_gene: TRBD2
v_gene: TRBV5-4
j_gene: TRBJ2-1
CDR3aa: CASSLASSGRASEQFF
CDR3nt: TGTGCCAGCAGCTTGGCTTCTAGCGGGAGGGCTTCTGAGCAGTTCTTC

abundance: -
d_gene: -
v_gene: TRBV28
j_gene: TRBJ2-7
CDR3aa: CASSDHPKSYEQYF
CDR3nt: TGTGCCAGCAGCGACCACCCCAAGTCCTACGAGCAGTACTTC

abundance: -
d_gene: -
v_gene: TRBV14
j_gene: TRBJ2-3
CDR3aa: CASSQDWWGPGTDTQYF
CDR3nt: TGTGCCAGCAGCCAAGATTGGTGGGGGCCTGGCACAGATACGCAGTATTTT

abundance: -
d_gene: -
v_gene: TRBV7-3
j_gene: TRBJ2-2
CDR3aa: CASSLGSSAGEPFF
CDR3nt: TGTGCCAGCAGCTTAGGGAGTAGCGCCGGGGAGCCGTTTTTT

abundance: few
d_gene: -
v_gene: TRBV28
j_gene: TRBJ1-5
CDR3aa: CASSLWGPRNQPQHF
CDR3nt: TGTGCCAGCAGTTTATGGGGCCCCCGTAATCAGCCCCAGCATTTT

abundance: -
d_gene: TRBD1
v_gene: TRBV28
j_gene: TRBJ1-2
CDR3aa: CASRLGTGAFGYGYTF
CDR3nt: TGTGCCAGCAGGCTCGGGACAGGAGCCTTTGGCTATGGCTACACCTTC

abundance: -
d_gene: TRBD2
v_gene: TRBV30
j_gene: TRBJ2-7
CDR3aa: CAWSGLAGAFTSYEQYF
CDR3nt: TGTGCCTGGAGCGGACTAGCGGGAGCCTTTACTAGCTACGAGCAGTACTTC

abundance: -
d_gene: -
v_gene: TRBV2
j_gene: TRBJ1-2
CDR3aa: CANRRDTGSRYTF
CDR3nt: TGTGCCAATCGCCGGGACACGGGGTCACGCTACACCTTC

abundance: -
d_gene: TRBD1
v_gene: TRBV7-9
j_gene: TRBJ2-7
CDR3aa: CASSQGQGEVDEQYF
CDR3nt: TGTGCCAGCAGCCAAGGACAGGGGGAGGTGGACGAGCAGTACTTC

abundance: few
d_gene: -
v_gene: TRBV10-2
j_gene: TRBJ2-7
CDR3aa: CASSSRVGEQYF
CDR3nt: TGCGCCAGCTCCTCACGGGTAGGCGAGCAGTACTTC

abundance: -
d_gene: -
v_gene: TRBV15
j_gene: TRBJ2-1
CDR3aa: CATSRVAGIFSYNEQFF
CDR3nt: TGTGCCACCAGCAGAGTGGCGGGCATCTTCTCCTACAATGAGCAGTTCTTC

abundance: -
d_gene: TRBD1
v_gene: TRBV2
j_gene: TRBJ2-5
CDR3aa: CASRQGAQETQYF
CDR3nt: TGTGCCAGCAGACAGGGGGCTCAAGAGACCCAGTACTTC

abundance: -
d_gene: TRBD1
v_gene: TRBV7-2
j_gene: TRBJ2-7
CDR3aa: CASSLVHRGNHEQYF
CDR3nt: TGTGCCAGCAGCCTCGTACACAGGGGAAACCACGAGCAGTACTTC

abundance: -
d_gene: TRBD1
v_gene: TRBV7-2
j_gene: TRBJ2-3
CDR3aa: CASSFGGTGGDTQYF
CDR3nt: TGTGCCAGCAGCTTCGGCGGGACAGGGGGGGATACGCAGTATTTT

abundance: -
d_gene: TRBD1
v_gene: TRBV10-1
j_gene: TRBJ2-7
CDR3aa: CASSDGQGPRYEQYF
CDR3nt: TGCGCCAGCAGTGACGGACAGGGACCGAGGTACGAGCAGTACTTC

abundance: -
d_gene: -
v_gene: TRBV5-1
j_gene: TRBJ2-2
CDR3aa: CASSLEARVAGELFF
CDR3nt: TGCGCCAGCAGCTTGGAAGCCAGGGTGGCCGGGGAGCTGTTTTTT

abundance: -
d_gene: TRBD1
v_gene: TRBV5-1
j_gene: TRBJ2-5
CDR3aa: CASSLTGTEETQYF
CDR3nt: TGCGCCAGCAGTCTCACCGGGACAGAAGAGACCCAGTACTTC

abundance: -
d_gene: -
v_gene: TRBV10-3
j_gene: TRBJ2-3
CDR3aa: CAISGGQFSSTDTQYF
CDR3nt: TGTGCCATCAGTGGCGGACAGTTTTCATCCACAGATACGCAGTATTTT

abundance: -
d_gene: -
v_gene: TRBV4-1
j_gene: TRBJ1-2
CDR3aa: CASSQVTGSGGYTF
CDR3nt: TGCGCCAGCAGCCAAGTTACAGGGTCGGGCGGCTACACCTTC

abundance: few
d_gene: -
v_gene: TRBV21-1
j_gene: TRBJ2-7
CDR3aa: CASSKWTPPVPKEQYF
CDR3nt: TGTGCCAGCAGCAAATGGACCCCCCCGGTCCCCAAGGAGCAGTACTTC

abundance: -
d_gene: TRBD2
v_gene: TRBV6-1
j_gene: TRBJ2-1
CDR3aa: CASSEVRAGGWYNEQFF
CDR3nt: TGTGCCAGCAGTGAAGTGAGGGCGGGAGGGTGGTACAATGAGCAGTTCTTC

abundance: many
d_gene: -
v_gene: TRBV6-5
j_gene: TRBJ1-1
CDR3aa: CASSYSRGGTEAFF
CDR3nt: TGTGCCAGCAGCTACTCGCGGGGTGGGACTGAAGCTTTCTTT

abundance: -
d_gene: -
v_gene: TRBV2
j_gene: TRBJ2-7
CDR3aa: CASSVTTVSYEQYF
CDR3nt: TGTGCCAGCAGTGTGACAACCGTCTCCTACGAGCAGTACTTC

abundance: -
d_gene: -
v_gene: TRBV5-1
j_gene: TRBJ1-6
CDR3aa: CASSLQGEKGSPLHF
CDR3nt: TGCGCCAGCAGCTTACAAGGGGAGAAAGGTTCACCCCTCCACTTT

abundance: -
d_gene: -
v_gene: TRBV14
j_gene: TRBJ2-7
CDR3aa: CASSQDLALPREQYF
CDR3nt: TGTGCCAGCAGCCAAGATCTAGCCCTTCCACGGGAGCAGTACTTC

abundance: -
d_gene: -
v_gene: TRBV6-5
j_gene: TRBJ1-3
CDR3aa: CASSYGGAGGNTIYF
CDR3nt: TGTGCCAGCAGTTACGGGGGCGCGGGTGGAAACACCATATATTTT

abundance: -
d_gene: TRBD2
v_gene: TRBV6-4
j_gene: TRBJ2-6
CDR3aa: CASSDGRGGANVLTF
CDR3nt: TGTGCCAGCAGTGACGGGAGGGGTGGGGCCAACGTCCTGACTTTC

abundance: -
d_gene: TRBD1
v_gene: TRBV9
j_gene: TRBJ2-1
CDR3aa: CASSTGTGPYNEQFF
CDR3nt: TGTGCCAGCTCCACTGGGACAGGACCCTACAATGAGCAGTTCTTC

abundance: -
d_gene: -
v_gene: TRBV7-3
j_gene: TRBJ2-7
CDR3aa: CASSLTGAYEQYF
CDR3nt: TGTGCCAGCAGCTTAACCGGGGCCTACGAGCAGTACTTC

abundance: -
d_gene: TRBD1
v_gene: TRBV27
j_gene: TRBJ1-5
CDR3aa: CASSPRTGYLGQPQHF
CDR3nt: TGTGCCAGCAGTCCCCGGACAGGGTATTTAGGTCAGCCCCAGCATTTT